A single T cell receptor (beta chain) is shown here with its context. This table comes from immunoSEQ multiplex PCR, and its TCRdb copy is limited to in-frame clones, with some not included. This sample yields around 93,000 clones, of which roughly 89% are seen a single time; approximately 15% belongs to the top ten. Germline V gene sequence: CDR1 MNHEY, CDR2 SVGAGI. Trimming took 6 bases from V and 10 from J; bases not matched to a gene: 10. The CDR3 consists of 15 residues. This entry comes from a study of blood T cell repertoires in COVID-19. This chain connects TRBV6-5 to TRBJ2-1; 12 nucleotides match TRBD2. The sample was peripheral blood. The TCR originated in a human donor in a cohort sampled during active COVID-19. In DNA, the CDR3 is TGTGCCAGCAGCTACGGTCTAGCGGGGGGGGCCGAGCAGTTCTTC. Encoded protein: CASSYGLAGGAEQFF.